This T cell receptor beta chain was captured by sequencing in a study of blood T cell repertoires in COVID-19. Turning to the study itself: Acute-phase and convalescent COVID-19 samples originated in the United States, Italy and Spain.

Participants were aged roughly 18 to 95 years, lived in some 23 US areas, and enrolled virtually. Assignment of participants to cohorts was predicated upon participant-reported clinical history. Each exposed participant met a COVID-19 case in the 2 weeks preceding study entry. Only in-frame clones appear in the TCRdb table, and some are missing; sequencing was by immunoSEQ multiplex PCR. Found here are over 200,000 clones, 80% to 90% of them singletons; the top ten hold roughly 3.7%. The sequenced material came from PBMCs or T cells enriched from blood (not recorded which). The source of this sequence is a woman under 40 who had been exposed to COVID-19.

The CDR3 loop reads CASSENRVGEQYF. The CDR3 DNA reads as TGTGCCAGCAGTGAAAACAGGGTGGGGGAGCAGTACTTC. The chain carries TRBV2 and TRBJ2-7, with TRBD1 as a possible D gene (6 bases). The V gene lost 2 bases and the J gene lost 7 bases, with 12 bases spanning the gap. CDR1 is SNHLY and CDR2 is FYNNEI in the germline V gene. The CDR3 is 13 residues long.